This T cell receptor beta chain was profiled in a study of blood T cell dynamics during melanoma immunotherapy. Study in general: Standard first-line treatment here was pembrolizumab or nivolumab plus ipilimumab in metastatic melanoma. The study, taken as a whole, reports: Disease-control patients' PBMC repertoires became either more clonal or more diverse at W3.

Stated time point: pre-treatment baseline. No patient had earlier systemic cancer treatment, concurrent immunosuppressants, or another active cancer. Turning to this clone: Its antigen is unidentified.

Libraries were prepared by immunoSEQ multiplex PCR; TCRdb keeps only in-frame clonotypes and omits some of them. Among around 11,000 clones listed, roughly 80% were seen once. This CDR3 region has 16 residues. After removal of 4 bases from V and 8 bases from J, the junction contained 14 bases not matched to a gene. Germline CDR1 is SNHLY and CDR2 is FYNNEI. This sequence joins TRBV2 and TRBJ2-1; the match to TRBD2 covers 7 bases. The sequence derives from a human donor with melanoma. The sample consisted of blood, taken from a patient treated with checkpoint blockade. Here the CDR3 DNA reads TGTGCCAGCAGTGCCGCTAATGGGGGGAGGGGAGATGAGCAGTTCTTC. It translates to CASSAANGGRGDEQFF.